Listed here are 22 T cell receptor beta chains from one sample, sequenced in a study of blood T cell repertoires in COVID-19. Clones were read by immunoSEQ multiplex PCR, and TCRdb kept only the in-frame ones, dropping some. The table records approximately 100,000 clones, about 90% of them present only once. Source material: peripheral blood. These receptors all stem from a man in his 70s with acute or convalescent COVID-19.

The chain uses TRBV6-6 and TRBJ1-1; TRBD1 agrees at 9 bases. The CDR3 has 14 residues. Germline CDR1 is MNHNY and CDR2 is SVGAGI (reference sequence). Losses at the gene ends were 7 bases for V and 5 bases for J; bases not matched to a gene: 8. CDR3 protein: CASNTGGAGTEAFF. The CDR3 DNA sequence: TGTGCCAGCAATACAGGGGGCGCGGGAACTGAAGCTTTCTTT.

This sequence joins TRBV7-8 and TRBJ2-3; TRBD1 agrees at 11 bases. The CDR3 has 17 amino acids. Germline V gene lookup returns CDR1 SGHVS and CDR2 FQNEAQ. Trimming cost V 1 base and J 8 bases; bases outside gene matches: 11. In nucleotides, the CDR3 is TGTGCCAGCAGCTTAGGCTACCGGGACAGGGGGAGGGCTACGCAGTATTTT. The encoded protein is CASSLGYRDRGRATQYF.

This clone appeared a single time. Written as DNA, the CDR3 is TGTGCCACCAGTCCCGTCGGGGAATACAATGAGCAGTTCTTC. It specifies CATSPVGEYNEQFF. This chain connects TRBV15 to TRBJ2-1, with D possibly TRBD2 on 5 matching bases. The CDR3 totals 14 residues. Deletions cut 6 bases from V and 4 bases from J, with 13 bases between. Per the germline V gene, CDR1 is LNHNV and CDR2 is YYDKDF (reference sequence).

The rearrangement links TRBV6-4 to TRBJ1-3; unclear D gene. The germline gives CDR1 MRHNA, CDR2 SNTAGT. The CDR3 has 14 amino acids. V lost 2 bases to trimming and J lost 7 bases, with 12 bases between them. Here the CDR3 reads CASSDVCRGNTIYF. As DNA, the CDR3 is TGTGCCAGCAGTGACGTCTGCCGTGGCAACACCATATATTTT.

This chain uses TRBV19 with TRBJ1-5; the match to TRBD1 covers 9 bases. This CDR3 has 15 amino acids. V gave up 7 bases and J gave up 2 bases; unmatched junction bases: 6. The germline CDR1 and CDR2 sequences are LNHDA and SQIVND (reference sequence). Here the CDR3 reads CASISGTGRNQPQHF. In DNA, the CDR3 is TGTGCCAGTATATCCGGGACAGGGCGCAATCAGCCCCAGCATTTT.

This sequence joins TRBV10-3 and TRBJ1-2, with a possible D match to TRBD1 (5 bases). CDR3 size: 16 residues. Per germline, CDR1 ENHRY and CDR2 SYGVKD. Trimming removed 0 bases at V and 0 bases at J, with 11 bases between. The CDR3 loop reads CAISESNGGANYGYTF. The CDR3 bases are TGTGCCATCAGTGAGTCGAATGGGGGGGCTAACTATGGCTACACCTTC.

The chain has TRBV20-1 and TRBJ2-5; a weak D match, TRBD1 (5 bases). CDR3 length: 16 amino acids. Deletions cut 3 bases from V and 1 base from J, with 18 bases between. Germline assignment: CDR1 DFQATT and CDR2 SNEGSKA (reference sequence). CDR3 nucleotides: TGCAGTGCTAGTCGTGGGGCTCTTAACAGCCAAGAGACCCAGTACTTC. Protein product: CSASRGALNSQETQYF.

This chain joins TRBV28 and TRBJ1-2; D gene uncertain. Germline assignment: CDR1 MDHEN and CDR2 SYDVKM. The CDR3 is 11 amino acids. Trimming cost V 6 bases and J 5 bases, with 7 bases left between them. The CDR3 here is CASRSGYGYTF. CDR3 in DNA: TGTGCCAGCAGGTCGGGGTATGGCTACACCTTC.

The chain combines TRBV11-2 with TRBJ2-3, with D uncertain. This CDR3 has 16 amino acids. Trimming took off 5 bases at V and 5 bases at J, with 20 bases between the two ends. The V gene's germline CDR1 is SGHAT and CDR2 FQNNGV. In nucleotides, the CDR3 is TGTGCCAGCAGCCTTAAACCTGTGGGCTGGCGAGATACGCAGTATTTT. Encoded protein: CASSLKPVGWRDTQYF.

The chain carries TRBV6-5 and TRBJ2-7; tentative D call: TRBD1 (5 bases). Trimming took off 6 bases at V and 2 bases at J, with 8 bases between the two ends. The CDR3 has 12 residues. Per the germline V gene, CDR1 is MNHEY and CDR2 is SVGAGI. As DNA, the CDR3 is TGTGCCAGCAGCCAGGGAACCTACGAGCAGTACGTC. This sequence encodes CASSQGTYEQYV.

V usage is TRBV19 and J usage is TRBJ2-1; 7 positions agree with TRBD2. Losses at the gene ends were 3 bases for V and 7 bases for J; bases not matched to a gene: 6. Germline loops: CDR1 LNHDA, CDR2 SQIVND (reference sequence). This CDR3 spans 14 amino acids. Here the CDR3 DNA reads TGTGCCAGTAGTATTTCTCCGGGAGGTAATGAGCAGTTCTTC. This gives the protein CASSISPGGNEQFF.

V gene TRBV6-5 combines with J gene TRBJ1-2; D perhaps matches TRBD1 (5 bases). V was trimmed by 0 bases and J by 4 bases, leaving 12 bases between them. Germline values: CDR1 MNHEY, CDR2 SVGAGI. This CDR3 spans 15 amino acids. The CDR3, as DNA: TGTGCCAGCAGTTACTCGGGCAGGGCCGCCTATGGCTACACCTTC. Its protein product is CASSYSGRAAYGYTF.

The chain combines TRBV7-9 with TRBJ1-2; 9 bases map to TRBD1. Germline V gives CDR1 SEHNR, CDR2 FQNEAQ (reference sequence). V shed 5 bases, J shed 4 bases, and the junction held 8 bases outside the gene matches. This CDR3 comprises 15 residues. This CDR3 is CASSRGQGIPYGYTF. The CDR3, as DNA: TGTGCCAGCAGCCGAGGACAGGGGATACCCTATGGCTACACCTTC.

This chain joins TRBV25-1 and TRBJ2-3; no clear D. The V gene's germline CDR1 is MGHDK and CDR2 SYGVNS. Trimming cost V 6 bases and J 1 base, with 8 bases left between them. The CDR3 sequence is 13 residues long. CDR3 sequence: CASSPTGTDTQYF. CDR3 nucleotides: TGTGCCAGCAGCCCTACCGGCACAGATACGCAGTATTTT.

This clone has a single count. The chain employs TRBV6-4 and TRBJ1-6; D gene ambiguous. With 3 bases removed from V and 8 bases from J, the gap between germline ends came to 11 bases. There are 14 residues in the CDR3. Germline values: CDR1 MRHNA, CDR2 SNTAGT. The CDR3 sequence: CASSEEIRDSPLHF. The CDR3 DNA sequence: TGTGCCAGCAGTGAAGAGATACGCGATTCACCCCTCCACTTT.

The chain combines TRBV28 with TRBJ1-5, with 7 positions matching TRBD1. This CDR3 has 15 residues. Germline CDR1 is MDHEN and CDR2 is SYDVKM. The ends lost 3 bases at V and 5 bases at J; junction bases unmatched: 7. The chain's CDR3 is CASSLGQTGHQPQHF. CDR3 bases: TGTGCCAGCAGTTTGGGACAGACAGGTCATCAGCCCCAGCATTTT. The entire variable domain, with the rest obtained from reference TRBV28 and TRBJ1-5, is as follows: DVKVTQSSRYLVKRTGEKVFLECVQDMDHENMFWYRQDPGLGLRLIYFSYDVKMKEKGDIPEGYSVSREKKERFSLILESASTNQTSMYLCASSLGQTGHQPQHFGDGTRLSIL.

This clone has just one count. This chain joins TRBV6-5 and TRBJ1-5, with TRBD1 matching over 7 bases. The ends lost 8 bases at V and 7 bases at J; junction bases unmatched: 8. The CDR3 covers 13 residues. In germline, CDR1 is MNHEY, CDR2 SVGAGI. The CDR3 region has the DNA TGTGCCAGCTCGACAGGGAGGTTGCAGCCCCAGCATTTT. This sequence encodes CASSTGRLQPQHF.

The CDR3 reads CASSPWTDYGYTF. The CDR3 region has the DNA TGCGCCAGCAGCCCCTGGACAGACTATGGCTACACCTTC. The chain has TRBV5-1 and TRBJ1-2, with D tentatively TRBD1 (6 bases). CDR1 SGHRS and CDR2 YFSETQ come from the germline V gene. The V and J ends lost 4 bases and 3 bases respectively, with 10 bases between them. The CDR3 contains 13 residues.

The CDR3 DNA reads as TGTGCCAGCAGCCTAACAAACAGGGTGGTCACAGATACGCAGTATTTT. Its translation is CASSLTNRVVTDTQYF. The chain recombines TRBV28 with TRBJ2-3, with D possibly matching TRBD1 (6 bases). From germline, CDR1 is MDHEN and CDR2 SYDVKM. This CDR3 is 16 amino acids long. V was cut by 6 bases and J by 2 bases, with 18 bases left in between. Drawing the rest from reference TRBV28 and TRBJ2-3, the complete variable domain is DVKVTQSSRYLVKRTGEKVFLECVQDMDHENMFWYRQDPGLGLRLIYFSYDVKMKEKGDIPEGYSVSREKKERFSLILESASTNQTSMYLCASSLTNRVVTDTQYFGPGTRLTVL.

The gene calls are TRBV30 and TRBJ2-5; no clear D gene. V was shortened by 1 base and J by 5 bases, with 11 bases between the two germline ends. Looked up from germline, CDR1 is GTSNPN and CDR2 is SVGIG (reference sequence). There are 13 residues in the CDR3. The CDR3 reads CAWSGGPKETQYF. In nucleotides, the CDR3 is TGTGCCTGGAGTGGTGGGCCAAAGGAGACCCAGTACTTC.

The chain recombines TRBV7-2 with TRBJ2-2; D possibly corresponds to TRBD2 (5 bases). Germline lookup yields CDR1 SGHTA and CDR2 FQGNSA. The CDR3 runs to 15 residues. The V end lost 1 base, the J end lost 1 base, and 7 bases lay between the germline ends. The CDR3 DNA reads as TGTGCCAGCAGCTTAGTACGGGGGAACACCGGGGAGCTGTTTTTT. As protein: CASSLVRGNTGELFF.

The gene calls are TRBV4-2 and TRBJ2-7; TRBD2 matches at 10 bases. Trimming cost V 1 base and J 4 bases; bases outside gene matches: 13. Looked up from germline, CDR1 is LGHNA and CDR2 is YNFKEQ. This CDR3 is 18 amino acids long. The CDR3 spells CASSQAGAGGPDAYEQYF. The CDR3 nucleotides are TGTGCCAGCAGCCAAGCAGGAGCGGGGGGGCCGGACGCTTACGAGCAGTACTTC.